The present T cell receptor (beta chain) was sequenced within a study of monozygotic twins with inflammatory bowel disease. Study-wide findings and caveats: A reduction in TCRbeta diversity (inverse Simpson) was seen in IBD patients relative to healthy co-twins. The authors note that differing immunosuppressive treatments may have added variability to patient repertoires.

UMIs that included a 6-nucleotide sample barcode were added by template switching, which took place during cDNA synthesis. Using the 5' RACE reads, TCRdb records one entry per CDR3 protein without DNA. Its listing shows around 410,000 distinct CDR3 sequences. Collection of an approximately 2.5 ml blood sample took place per donor. As to this clonotype: Its specificity is unknown.

This CDR3 is built from 14 residues. CDR1 and CDR2 from the germline V gene are SEHNR and FQNEAQ (reference sequence). The clonotype comes from a human donor with ulcerative colitis or Crohn's disease, or a healthy co-twin of an affected twin (not recorded which). Sequencing input: blood. The V gene is TRBV7-9, the J gene TRBJ1-4; TCRdb's D gene call, TRBD1, goes unchecked for lack of DNA. CDR3 in amino acids: CASSPSGGSEKLFF.